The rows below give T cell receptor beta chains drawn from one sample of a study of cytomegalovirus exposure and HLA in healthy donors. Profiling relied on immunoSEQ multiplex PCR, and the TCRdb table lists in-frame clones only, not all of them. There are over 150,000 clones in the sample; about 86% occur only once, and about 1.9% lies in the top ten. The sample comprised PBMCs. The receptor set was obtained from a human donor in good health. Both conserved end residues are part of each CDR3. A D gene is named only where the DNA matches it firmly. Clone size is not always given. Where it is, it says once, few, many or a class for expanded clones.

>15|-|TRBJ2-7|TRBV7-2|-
CASSWGTLGTYEQYF
TGTGCCAGCAGCTGGGGGACACTCGGCACCTACGAGCAGTACTTC
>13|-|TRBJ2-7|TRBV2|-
CASSEVRSGEQYF
TGTGCCAGCAGTGAAGTCCGAAGCGGTGAGCAGTACTTC
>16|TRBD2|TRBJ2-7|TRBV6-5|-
CASSYSERETPYEQYF
TGTGCCAGCAGTTACTCGGAGCGGGAAACCCCCTACGAGCAGTACTTC
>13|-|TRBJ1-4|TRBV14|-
CASSRLINEKLFF
TGTGCCAGCAGCCGGCTGATAAATGAAAAACTGTTTTTT
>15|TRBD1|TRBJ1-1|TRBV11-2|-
CASSGPGTGNTEAFF
TGTGCCAGCAGCGGCCCCGGGACAGGGAACACTGAAGCTTTCTTT
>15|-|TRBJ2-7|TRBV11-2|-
CASSPRPRGTYEQYF
TGTGCCAGCAGCCCCCGCCCGCGGGGAACCTACGAGCAGTACTTC
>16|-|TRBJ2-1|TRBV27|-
CASSPLVVKPYNEQFF
TGTGCCAGCAGCCCCCTAGTAGTAAAACCCTACAATGAGCAGTTCTTC
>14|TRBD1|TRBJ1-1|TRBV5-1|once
CASSPPTGFTEAFF
TGCGCCAGCAGCCCTCCGACAGGGTTCACTGAAGCTTTCTTT
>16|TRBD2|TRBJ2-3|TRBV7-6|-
CASSNRLAGRTDTQYF
TGTGCCAGCAGCAACAGACTAGCGGGGCGCACAGATACGCAGTATTTT
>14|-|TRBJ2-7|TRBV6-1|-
CASSSGTRSYEQYF
TGTGCCAGCAGTTCCGGGACACGCTCCTACGAGCAGTACTTC
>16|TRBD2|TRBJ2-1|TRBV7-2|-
CASSFVLAGGLNEQFF
TGTGCCAGCAGCTTTGTTCTTGCGGGGGGGCTAAATGAGCAGTTCTTC
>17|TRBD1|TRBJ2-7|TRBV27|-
CASPNRPGQGPSYEQYF
TGTGCCAGCCCCAATCGCCCGGGACAGGGGCCATCCTACGAGCAGTACTTC
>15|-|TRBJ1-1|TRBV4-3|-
CASSQGRDWNTEAFF
TGCGCCAGCAGCCAAGGCAGGGACTGGAACACTGAAGCTTTCTTT
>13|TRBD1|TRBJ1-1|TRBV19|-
CASSIQGAAEAFF
TGTGCCAGTAGTATTCAGGGGGCGGCTGAAGCTTTCTTT
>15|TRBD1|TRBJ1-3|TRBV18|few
CASSPLDRSGNTIYF
TGTGCCAGCTCACCACTGGACAGGTCTGGAAACACCATATATTTT
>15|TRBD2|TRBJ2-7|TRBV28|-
CASSPHLAGAYEQYF
TGTGCCAGCAGTCCCCACCTAGCGGGAGCCTACGAGCAGTACTTC
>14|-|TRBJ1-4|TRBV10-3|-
CAISTQGGNEKLFF
TGTGCCATCAGTACACAGGGCGGTAATGAAAAACTGTTTTTT
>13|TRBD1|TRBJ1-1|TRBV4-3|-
CASSPRQGWDAFF
TGCGCCAGCAGCCCTCGACAGGGGTGGGATGCTTTCTTT
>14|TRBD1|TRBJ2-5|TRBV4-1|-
CASSRSGGGETQYF
TGCGCCAGCAGCCGGTCAGGGGGCGGAGAGACCCAGTACTTC
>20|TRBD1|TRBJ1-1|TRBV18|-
CASSPILGQGKTPMNTEAFF
TGTGCCAGCTCACCAATTTTGGGACAGGGTAAAACCCCTATGAACACTGAAGCTTTCTTT
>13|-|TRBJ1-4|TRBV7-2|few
CASSLIRGSKLFF
TGTGCCAGCAGCTTAATTAGGGGTTCAAAACTGTTTTTT
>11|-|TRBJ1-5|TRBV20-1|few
CSARRGQPQHF
TGCAGTGCCCGGAGGGGACAGCCCCAGCATTTT
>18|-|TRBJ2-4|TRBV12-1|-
CASSFATLAGGSGNIQYF
TGTGCCAGCAGCTTTGCGACTCTAGCGGGAGGATCGGGAAACATTCAGTACTTC
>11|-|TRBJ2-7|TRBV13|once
CASSERNEQYF
TGTGCCAGCAGCGAGCGAAACGAGCAGTACTTC
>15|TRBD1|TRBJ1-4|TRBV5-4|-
CASSLGTGGNEKLFF
TGTGCCAGCAGCCTCGGGACAGGGGGCAATGAAAAACTGTTTTTT
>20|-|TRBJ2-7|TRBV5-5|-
CASSLDRPGHRSWGSYEQYF
TGTGCCAGCAGCTTGGACCGACCGGGACACCGCTCTTGGGGCTCCTACGAGCAGTACTTC
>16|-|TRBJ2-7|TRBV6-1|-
CASSEWGVESSYEQYF
TGTGCCAGCAGTGAATGGGGGGTAGAGAGCTCCTACGAGCAGTACTTC
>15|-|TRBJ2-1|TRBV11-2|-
CASRSLRVSYNEQFF
TGTGCCAGCAGATCTTTGAGGGTTTCCTACAATGAGCAGTTCTTC
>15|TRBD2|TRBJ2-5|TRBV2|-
CASIRQGLAGETQYF
TGTGCCAGCATTAGACAGGGACTAGCGGGAGAGACCCAGTACTTC
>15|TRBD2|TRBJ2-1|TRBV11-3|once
CASSIAGGRNNEQFF
TGTGCCAGCAGCATAGCGGGAGGGCGGAACAATGAGCAGTTCTTC
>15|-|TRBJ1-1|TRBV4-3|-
CASSQDRRTNTEAFF
TGCGCCAGCAGCCAAGATCGGCGGACTAACACTGAAGCTTTCTTT